What follows are 5 T cell receptor beta chains derived from one specimen sequenced in a study of molecular identifiers for immune sequencing clone quantification. TCRdb used MiXCR to reprocess the PCR reads, holding one entry per CDR3 protein. The repertoire holds hundreds of thousands of distinct CDR3 sequences, with roughly a quarter as singletons. Source material: naive CD8+ T cells from blood, with Jurkat cell RNA spiked in. The sample's subset: FACS-sorted CD8+CD4-CCR7+CD45RA+ naive T cells. These receptors came from a human donor in good health. Some libraries in this study had Jurkat cell RNA spiked in.

Comments on this clonotype: A single base separates this from a much larger clone, so it may be a read error. The V call is TRBV7-2, the J call TRBJ2-3; D might be TRBD2 (5 bases). This CDR3 is 14 amino acids long. CDR1 SGHTA and CDR2 FQGNSA come from the germline V gene. Trimming pared 5 bases from V and 5 bases from J, leaving 14 bases between. The CDR3 DNA sequence: TGTGCCAGCAGCAGGACTTGCGAGCAAGATACGCAGTATTTT. Translation gives CASSRTCEQDTQYF.

V gene TRBV19 combines with J gene TRBJ1-2, with D maybe TRBD1 (5 bases). The CDR3 contains 14 residues. The V and J ends lost 3 bases and 8 bases respectively, with 16 bases between them. Per the germline V gene, CDR1 is LNHDA and CDR2 is SQIVND (reference sequence). In DNA form, the CDR3 reads TGTGCCAGTAGTATTATGGGGGTCGATTTCGGCTACACCTTC. This sequence encodes CASSIMGVDFGYTF. The full variable domain, its missing parts supplied by reference TRBV19 and TRBJ1-2, is DGGITQSPKYLFRKEGQNVTLSCEQNLNHDAMYWYRQDPGQGLRLIYYSQIVNDFQKGDIAEGYSVSREKKESFPLTVTSAQKNPTAFYLCASSIMGVDFGYTFGSGTRLTVV.

Worth noting for this clonotype: An end of the junction does not agree with germline; a read error may underlie this. The chain employs TRBV7-9 and TRBJ1-4; TRBD1 aligns across 9 bases. Germline loops: CDR1 SEHNR, CDR2 FQNEAQ (reference sequence). This CDR3 is 18 amino acids long. The CDR3 coding sequence is TGTGCCAGCAGCTTACCCTCCGGGACAGGGACCACTAATGATAAACTGTTTTTT. Translated: CASSLPSGTGTTNDKLFF. Looking up the rest from reference TRBV7-9 and TRBJ1-4 gives the full variable domain: DTGVSQNPRHKITKRGQNVTFRCDPISEHNRLYWYRQTLGQGPEFLTYFQNEAQLEKSRLLSDRFSAERPKGSFSTLEIQRTEQGDSAMYLCASSLPSGTGTTNDKLFFGSGTQLSVL.

This clonotype was counted only a few times. This chain connects TRBV7-9 to TRBJ2-2, with TRBD2 matching 11 bases. Germline-derived CDR1 and CDR2 are SEHNR and FQNEAQ (reference sequence). The CDR3 is 16 residues long. Unmatched junction bases numbered 5, after V lost 3 bases and J lost 5 bases. CDR3 DNA: TGTGCCAGCAGCTTTAGTAGGACTAGCGGGACCGGGGAGCTGTTTTTT. Translated, it gives CASSFSRTSGTGELFF.

Points on this clonotype: A read error is possible here, since a much larger clone lies one base away. The rearrangement links TRBV6-6 to TRBJ1-2; the D is unclear. The germline gives CDR1 MNHNY, CDR2 SVGAGI (reference sequence). This CDR3 is 14 amino acids long. Here the CDR3 reads CASSYSETAYDYTF. The CDR3 DNA sequence: TGTGCCAGCAGTTACTCAGAAACAGCCTATGACTACACCTTC.